Listed below are T cell receptor beta chains from one sample, sequenced in a study of cytomegalovirus exposure and HLA in healthy donors. Profiled with immunoSEQ multiplex PCR; TCRdb holds only in-frame clones, not every one. The repertoire holds some 110,000 clones, with about 74% as singletons. Sequenced material: PBMCs. All receptors derive from a woman in her forties or fifties in good health and CMV-seropositive. CDR3s include the opening cysteine and the closing phenylalanine or tryptophan. D genes are given only for firm matches. The size field is filled for only some rows; it gives once, few, many or a size class.

d_call,j_call,v_call,clone_size,cdr3_nt,cdr3_aa
-,TRBJ2-7,TRBV19,-,TGTGCCAGTAGTACGCCGTGGAGGGACGAGCAGTACTTC,CASSTPWRDEQYF
-,TRBJ1-2,TRBV7-2,-,TGTGCCAGCAGCTTAGACAGGAGATATGGCTACACCTTC,CASSLDRRYGYTF
TRBD1,TRBJ1-3,TRBV9,-,TGTGCCAGCAGCGTCTCAATCTTCAGAGGAGGGGACAGGGGATATTCCTCTGGAAACACCATATATTTT,CASSVSIFRGGDRGYSSGNTIYF
TRBD1,TRBJ1-3,TRBV7-9,-,TGTGCCAGCAGCTTACCCCGGGACAGGGGAGAAGCTGGAAACACCATATATTTT,CASSLPRDRGEAGNTIYF
TRBD1,TRBJ1-2,TRBV27,-,TGTGCCAGCAGGTCCTCATCACTAACCAGGGCCAGGGGGGGCTACACCTTC,CASRSSSLTRARGGYTF
TRBD1,TRBJ2-7,TRBV30,-,TGTGCCTGGAATCTCGGGACAGGGGGTTCCTACGAGCAGTACTTC,CAWNLGTGGSYEQYF
-,TRBJ1-4,TRBV18,-,TGTGCCAGCTCGCCGGAGGACGAGAGACTGTTTTTT,CASSPEDERLFF
-,TRBJ1-5,TRBV7-9,-,TGTGCCAGCAGCACTACCCTTAGCAATCAGCCCCAGCATTTT,CASSTTLSNQPQHF
TRBD1,TRBJ1-1,TRBV6-6,-,TGTGCCAGCAAGGGACAGGAGATCAACATGAACACTGAAGCTTTCTTT,CASKGQEINMNTEAFF
-,TRBJ1-5,TRBV5-8,-,TGTGCCAGCAGCTTGCCGGGCGGGCGAGGTCGGGCCCAGCATTTT,CASSLPGGRGRAQHF
-,TRBJ1-1,TRBV19,-,TGTGCCAGTAGTATCCGGCCAGGTACTGAAGCTTTCTTT,CASSIRPGTEAFF
TRBD1,TRBJ2-3,TRBV27,-,TGTGCCAGCAGTTTATCGACAGGGGGTAATACAGATACGCAGTATTTT,CASSLSTGGNTDTQYF
TRBD1,TRBJ2-2,TRBV7-9,-,TGTGCCAGCAGCTCCCGCTCAACAGGGGGCACCGGGGAGCTGTTTTTT,CASSSRSTGGTGELFF
-,TRBJ1-1,TRBV7-3,-,TGTGCCAGCAGCTTAATGGGAGGAATCGGGAACACTGAAGCTTTCTTT,CASSLMGGIGNTEAFF
TRBD1,TRBJ2-7,TRBV6-1,-,TGTGCCAGCAGCGCGAGGACAGGGGTTCCCTACGAGCAGTACTTC,CASSARTGVPYEQYF
-,TRBJ1-2,TRBV18,-,TGTGCCAGCTCACCGTTTGGACGGGGAGACTATGGCTACACCTTC,CASSPFGRGDYGYTF
TRBD2,TRBJ2-1,TRBV28,-,TGTGCCAGCAGTTTAGCGGGGGGGCTTGGCAATGAGCAGTTCTTC,CASSLAGGLGNEQFF
-,TRBJ2-7,TRBV2,-,TGTGCCAGCAGTGACCAGGGGAGTCAGCCAGGCTACGAGCAGTACTTC,CASSDQGSQPGYEQYF
TRBD1,TRBJ1-2,TRBV7-2,-,TGTGCCAGCAGCTTAGACGGGACAGGGGGCTACTATGGCTACACCTTC,CASSLDGTGGYYGYTF
-,TRBJ1-2,TRBV6-5,few,TGTGCCAGCAGTTCCGTCAGGGGTAACTATGGCTACACCTTC,CASSSVRGNYGYTF
TRBD2,TRBJ2-3,TRBV10-3,few,TGTGCCATCACCCGGACTAGCGGGGTAAGCACAGATACGCAGTATTTT,CAITRTSGVSTDTQYF
TRBD2,TRBJ2-3,TRBV9,-,TGTGCCAGCAGCGGACAGAGCGGGGGGAGATTCTTCACAGATACGCAGTATTTT,CASSGQSGGRFFTDTQYF
-,TRBJ1-6,TRBV14,-,TGTGCCAGCAGCCCACGGGACATCGCCCACTATAATTCACCCCTCCACTTT,CASSPRDIAHYNSPLHF
TRBD1,TRBJ2-1,TRBV7-3,-,TGTGCCAGCAGCTCGACCAGACAGGGTAGGTCGAATGAGCAGTTCTTC,CASSSTRQGRSNEQFF
TRBD2,TRBJ2-2,TRBV5-1,-,TGCGCCAGCAGCTCGACTAGCGGCAACACCGGGGAGCTGTTTTTT,CASSSTSGNTGELFF
-,TRBJ2-7,TRBV4-3,few,TGCGCCAGCAGCCAAGACGACAGTATCGCCTACGAGCAGTACTTC,CASSQDDSIAYEQYF